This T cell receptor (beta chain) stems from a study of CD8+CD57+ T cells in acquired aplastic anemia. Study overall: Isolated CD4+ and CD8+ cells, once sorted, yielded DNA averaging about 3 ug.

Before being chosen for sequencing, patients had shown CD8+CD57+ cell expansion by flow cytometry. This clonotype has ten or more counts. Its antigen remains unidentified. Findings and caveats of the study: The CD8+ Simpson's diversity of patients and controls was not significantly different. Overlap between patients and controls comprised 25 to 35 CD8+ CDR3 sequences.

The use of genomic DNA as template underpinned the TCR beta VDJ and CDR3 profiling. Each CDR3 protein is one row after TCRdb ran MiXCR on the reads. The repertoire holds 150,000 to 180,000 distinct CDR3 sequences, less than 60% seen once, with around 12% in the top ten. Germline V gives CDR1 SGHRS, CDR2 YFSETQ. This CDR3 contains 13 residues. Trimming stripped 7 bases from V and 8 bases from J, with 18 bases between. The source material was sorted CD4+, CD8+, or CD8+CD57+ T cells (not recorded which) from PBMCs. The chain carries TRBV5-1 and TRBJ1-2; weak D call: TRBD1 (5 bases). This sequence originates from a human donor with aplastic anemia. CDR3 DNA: TGCGCCAGCTGGGGGGAGGGCGCGGAAGGCTACACCTTC. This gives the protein CASWGEGAEGYTF.